This record looks at one T cell receptor (beta chain) sequence and its context. In the source study's methods: How many nucleated cells were present was estimated from reference gene primer amplification. Profiling relied on immunoSEQ multiplex PCR, and the TCRdb table lists in-frame clones only, not all of them. That table gives V, J and clone size, and the DNA gave D and trimming. The table shows about 300,000 clones, with approximately 85% occurring only once. The sample comes from a study of blood T cell repertoires in COVID-19. At the level of the study: Some COVID-19 samples were acute and others convalescent; all came from the United States, Italy and Spain. T cells, B-cell-depleted T cells, or PBMCs provided the cDNA or gDNA that served as material.

Germline CDR1 ENHRY, CDR2 SYGVKD. CDR3 length equals 19 residues. The V gene end was trimmed by 3 bases and the J gene end by 0 bases; junction bases not matched to a gene: 9. This receptor was identified in a woman aged 50 to 60 with acute or convalescent COVID-19. The chain carries TRBV10-3 and TRBJ2-1; 12 bases line up with TRBD1. The source material was peripheral blood. CDR3 loop: CAISEHRDRGPSSYNEQFF. The CDR3 bases are TGTGCCATCAGTGAACACCGGGACAGGGGGCCGAGCTCCTACAATGAGCAGTTCTTC.